Only a few counts were recorded for the clone carrying this T cell receptor (beta chain). Its specificity is unknown. In the original analysis: Productive clonotypes were detectable down to 2.59 x 10-5 frequency. Clones were read by immunoSEQ multiplex PCR, and TCRdb kept only the in-frame ones, dropping some. The DNA gave D and trimming, while V, J and clone size come from that table. The repertoire holds 20,000 to 25,000 clones, with about 75% as singletons. The sample belongs to a study of STAT5B mutations in CD4+ large granular lymphocyte leukemia. General study points: Without putative leukemic clones, patient CD4-sorted repertoires remained more clonal than healthy CD4+ repertoires. No patients shared main leukemic clonotypes, though roughly 25% appeared at low frequency elsewhere. Top patient clones used TRBV06 genes more often: 8/27 versus 2/35 in controls.

V was trimmed by 4 bases and J by 1 base, leaving 13 bases between them. CDR3 length: 15 residues. Germline CDR1 and CDR2: LNHDA and SQIVND (reference sequence). The chain recombines TRBV19 with TRBJ1-1; a weak D match, TRBD1 (5 bases). This sequence originates from a human donor in good health. What was sequenced was CD4+ T cells from blood buffy coats. In nucleotides, the CDR3 is TGTGCCAGTAGTACTAAACCGGGGCGGAACACTGAAGCTTTCTTT. This encodes CASSTKPGRNTEAFF.